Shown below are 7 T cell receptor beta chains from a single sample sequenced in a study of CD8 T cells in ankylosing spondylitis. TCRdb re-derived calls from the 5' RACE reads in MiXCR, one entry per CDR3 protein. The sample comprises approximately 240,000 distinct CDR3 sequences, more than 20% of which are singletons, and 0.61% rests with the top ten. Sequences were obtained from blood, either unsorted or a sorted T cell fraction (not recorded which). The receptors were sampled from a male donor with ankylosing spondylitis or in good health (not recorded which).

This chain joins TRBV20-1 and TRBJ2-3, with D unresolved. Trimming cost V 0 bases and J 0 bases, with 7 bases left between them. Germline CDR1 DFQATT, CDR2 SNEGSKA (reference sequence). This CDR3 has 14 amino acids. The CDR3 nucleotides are TGCAGTGCTAGAGATCCAGCCAGCACAGATACGCAGTATTTT. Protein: CSARDPASTDTQYF.

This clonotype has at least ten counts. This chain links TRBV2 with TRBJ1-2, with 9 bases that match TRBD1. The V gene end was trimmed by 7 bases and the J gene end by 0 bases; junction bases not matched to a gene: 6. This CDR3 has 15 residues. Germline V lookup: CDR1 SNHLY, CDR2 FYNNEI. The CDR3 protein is CASIRDRAPNYGYTF. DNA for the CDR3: TGTGCCAGCATCCGGGACAGGGCTCCTAACTATGGCTACACCTTC.

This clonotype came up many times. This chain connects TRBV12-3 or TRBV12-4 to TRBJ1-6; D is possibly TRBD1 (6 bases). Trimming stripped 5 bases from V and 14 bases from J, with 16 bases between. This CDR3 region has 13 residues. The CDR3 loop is CASSPGRGSSLHF. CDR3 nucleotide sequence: TGTGCCAGCAGTCCGGGGAGGGGGTCATCCCTCCACTTT.

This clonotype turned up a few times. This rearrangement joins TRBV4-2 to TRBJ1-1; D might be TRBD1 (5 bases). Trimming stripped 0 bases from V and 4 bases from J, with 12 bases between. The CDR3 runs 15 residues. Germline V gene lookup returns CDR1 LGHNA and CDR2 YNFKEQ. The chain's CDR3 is CASSQDRGRVTEAFF. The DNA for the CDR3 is TGTGCCAGCAGCCAAGACCGGGGACGGGTCACTGAAGCTTTCTTT.

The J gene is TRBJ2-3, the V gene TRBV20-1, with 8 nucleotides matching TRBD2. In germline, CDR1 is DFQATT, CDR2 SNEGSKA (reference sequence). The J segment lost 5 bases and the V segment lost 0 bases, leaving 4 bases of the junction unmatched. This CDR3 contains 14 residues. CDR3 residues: CSARDMSGGDTQYF. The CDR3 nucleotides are TGCAGTGCTAGAGATATGAGCGGGGGAGATACGCAGTATTTT.

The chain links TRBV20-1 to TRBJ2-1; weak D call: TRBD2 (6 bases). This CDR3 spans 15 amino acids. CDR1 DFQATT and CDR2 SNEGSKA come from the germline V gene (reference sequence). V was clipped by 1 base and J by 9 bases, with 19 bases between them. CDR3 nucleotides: TGCAGTGCTAGAGTCGTCGATGGGGGGATAGGTGAGCAGTTCTTC. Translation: CSARVVDGGIGEQFF.

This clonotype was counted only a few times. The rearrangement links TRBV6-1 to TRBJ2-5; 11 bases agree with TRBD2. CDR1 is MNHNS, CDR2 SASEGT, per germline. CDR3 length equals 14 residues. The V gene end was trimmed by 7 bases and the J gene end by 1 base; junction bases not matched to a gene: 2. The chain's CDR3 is CASKTSGGQETQYF. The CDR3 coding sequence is TGTGCCAGCAAAACTAGCGGGGGCCAAGAGACCCAGTACTTC.